This entry is about one T cell receptor beta chain. These data originate in a study of T-cell memory formation after mild COVID-19. MiXCR, applied by TCRdb to the 5' RACE reads, yields one record per CDR3 protein. Altogether 200,000 to 300,000 distinct CDR3 sequences are present, about a sixth being singletons, with the ten largest covering around 23%. Input material: PBMCs or a T cell subset sorted from them (not recorded which). This TCR was recovered from a man younger than 35 who had mild COVID-19 (a few samples of this study predate the infection). Cell type and time point are not known.

CDR3 bases: TGTGCCAGCACCGGGGACATATGTTACGAGCAGTACGTC. The encoded protein is CASTGDICYEQYV. The V gene is TRBV12-3 or TRBV12-4, the J gene TRBJ2-7, with a tentative D call TRBD1 (6 bases). V was shortened by 7 bases and J by 4 bases, with 14 bases between the two germline ends. The CDR3 length is 13 residues.